This entry describes one T cell receptor (beta chain). CDR1 and CDR2 (germline): MGHRA, YSYEKL. The CDR3 spans 16 residues. With 0 bases clipped from V and 3 bases from J, the junction kept 7 bases outside the gene matches. Using immunoSEQ multiplex PCR, the repertoire was profiled, and TCRdb retains in-frame clones only, with some absent. The repertoire consists of roughly 210,000 clones, with 80% to 90% occurring once and the leading ten covering approximately 7.3%. This sample was included in a study of blood T cell repertoires in COVID-19. The sample consisted of PBMCs or T cells enriched from blood (not recorded which). The J gene is TRBJ1-2, the V gene TRBV4-1, with 7 nucleotides matching TRBD1. This receptor was taken from a man aged 25-40 years in a cohort exposed to, infected with or recovered from COVID-19 (not recorded which). DNA for the CDR3: TGCGCCAGCAGCCAAGAAGGGACAGCAGCTTACTATGGCTACACCTTC. It specifies CASSQEGTAAYYGYTF.